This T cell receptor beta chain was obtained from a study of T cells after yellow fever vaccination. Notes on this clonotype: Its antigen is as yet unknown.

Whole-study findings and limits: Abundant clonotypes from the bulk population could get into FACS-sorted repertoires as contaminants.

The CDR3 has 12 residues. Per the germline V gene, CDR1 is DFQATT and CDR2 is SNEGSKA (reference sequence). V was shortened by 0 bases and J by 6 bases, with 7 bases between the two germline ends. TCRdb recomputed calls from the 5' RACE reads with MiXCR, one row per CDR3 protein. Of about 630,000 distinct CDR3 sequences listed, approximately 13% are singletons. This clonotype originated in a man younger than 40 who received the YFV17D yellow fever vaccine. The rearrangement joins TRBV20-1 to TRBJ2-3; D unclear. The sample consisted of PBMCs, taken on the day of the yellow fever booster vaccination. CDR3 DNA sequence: TGCAGTGCTAGAGATCGTCAGGATACGCAGTATTTT. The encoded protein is CSARDRQDTQYF.